This T cell receptor (beta chain) is from a study of T cell repertoires in cytomegalovirus infection. The wider study: It can be stated that public TCR beta signatures indicated CMV infection as well as a matching HLA type. Study-wide findings and caveats: CMV-specific TCR beta clonotypes restricted by HLA-C dominated the ex vivo response. Cumulative public TCR beta family frequency identified CMV carriers with the relevant HLA.

CDR3 size: 12 residues. Germline-derived CDR1 and CDR2 are DFQATT and SNEGSKA (reference sequence). V was cut by 4 bases and J by 0 bases, with 7 bases left in between. At least ten counts were recorded for this clonotype. The antigen remains unidentified. Using its own MiXCR run on the reads, TCRdb lists one record per CDR3 protein. The table lists around 250,000 distinct CDR3 sequences, over 15% of them singletons. This TCR came from a human donor in good health (CMV status not recorded). Some clones in this sample may be carry-over from other donors' samples. This sequence joins TRBV20-1 and TRBJ2-7; no firm D call. Material: CD8+ T cells from PBMCs. CDR3 amino acids: CSANPGSYEQYF. The CDR3 DNA reads TGCAGTGCTAATCCAGGCTCCTACGAGCAGTACTTC.